This T cell receptor beta chain appears in the sequencing data of a study of cytomegalovirus exposure and HLA in healthy donors. Points from the study as a whole: Association of a missense DCLRE1C variant with TCR beta V- and J-gene trimming was reported in a later analysis.

This clone has only a few counts. Its target is not known. In the PCR, 60 Vbeta and 13 Jbeta primers were used. Measured with immunoSEQ multiplex PCR; TCRdb has only the in-frame clones, and not every one. Seen here are 150,000 to 200,000 clones, 75% to 80% observed once, and the top ten hold approximately 2.9%. The sequence was obtained from a female donor in good health and CMV-seronegative. The sequencing sample was made of PBMCs.

CDR3 DNA: TGTGCCGGGGGGGTCTCATACACCGGGGAGCTGTTTTTT. The encoded protein is CAGGVSYTGELFF. The chain couples TRBV30 to TRBJ2-2; 7 bases map to TRBD2. J lost 3 bases, V lost 8 bases, and 6 bases had no gene match. Germline V gene data show CDR1 as GTSNPN and CDR2 as SVGIG (reference sequence). The CDR3 consists of 13 residues.